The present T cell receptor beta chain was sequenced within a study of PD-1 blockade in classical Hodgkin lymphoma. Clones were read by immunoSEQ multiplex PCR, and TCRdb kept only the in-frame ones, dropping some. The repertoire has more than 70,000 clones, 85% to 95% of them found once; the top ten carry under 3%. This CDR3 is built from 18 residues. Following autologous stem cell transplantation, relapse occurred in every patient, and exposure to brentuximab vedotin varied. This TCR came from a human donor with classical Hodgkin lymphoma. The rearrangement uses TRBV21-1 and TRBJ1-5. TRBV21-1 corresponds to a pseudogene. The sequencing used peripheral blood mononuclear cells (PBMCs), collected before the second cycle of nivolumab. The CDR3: CASSNGFRGRTLNQPQHF. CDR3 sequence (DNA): TGTGCCAGCAGCAATGGTTTCAGAGGCAGGACGCTTAATCAGCCCCAGCATTTT.